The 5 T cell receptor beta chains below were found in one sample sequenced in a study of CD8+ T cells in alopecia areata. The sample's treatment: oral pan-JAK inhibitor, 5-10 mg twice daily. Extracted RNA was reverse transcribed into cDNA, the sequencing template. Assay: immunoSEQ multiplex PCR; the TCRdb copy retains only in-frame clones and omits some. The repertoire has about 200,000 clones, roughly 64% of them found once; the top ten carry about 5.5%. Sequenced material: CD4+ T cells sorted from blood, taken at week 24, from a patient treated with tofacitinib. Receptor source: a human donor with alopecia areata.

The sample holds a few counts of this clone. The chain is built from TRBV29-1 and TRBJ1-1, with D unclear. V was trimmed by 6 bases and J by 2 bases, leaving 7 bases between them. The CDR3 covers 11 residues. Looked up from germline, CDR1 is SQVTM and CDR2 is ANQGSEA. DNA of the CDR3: TGCAGCGTGGGTCTCAACACTGAAGCTTTCTTT. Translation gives CSVGLNTEAFF.

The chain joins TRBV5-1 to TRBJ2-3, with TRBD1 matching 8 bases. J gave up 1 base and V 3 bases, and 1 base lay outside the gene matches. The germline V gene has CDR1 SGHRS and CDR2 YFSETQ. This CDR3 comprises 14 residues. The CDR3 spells CASSWGQGTDTQYF. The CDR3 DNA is TGCGCCAGCAGCTGGGGACAGGGCACAGATACGCAGTATTTT.

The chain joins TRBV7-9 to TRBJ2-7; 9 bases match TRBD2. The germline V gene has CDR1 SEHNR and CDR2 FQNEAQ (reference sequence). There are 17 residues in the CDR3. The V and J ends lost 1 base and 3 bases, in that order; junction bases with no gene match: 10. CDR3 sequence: CASSLGVSSGTDYEQYF. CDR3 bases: TGTGCCAGCAGCTTAGGTGTGTCTAGCGGGACCGACTACGAGCAGTACTTC.

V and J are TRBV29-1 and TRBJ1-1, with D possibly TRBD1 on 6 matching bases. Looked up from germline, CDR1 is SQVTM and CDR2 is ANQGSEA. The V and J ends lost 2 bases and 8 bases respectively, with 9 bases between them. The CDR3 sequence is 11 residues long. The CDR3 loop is CSVERGGEAFF. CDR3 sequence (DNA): TGCAGCGTTGAAAGGGGGGGCGAAGCTTTCTTT.

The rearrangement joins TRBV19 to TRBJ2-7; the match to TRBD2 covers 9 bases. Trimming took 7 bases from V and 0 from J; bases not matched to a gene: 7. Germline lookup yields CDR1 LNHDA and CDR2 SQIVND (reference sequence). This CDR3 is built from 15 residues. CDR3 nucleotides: TGTGCCAGTAACCGAGCGGGGGGCCTCTCCTACGAGCAGTACTTC. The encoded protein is CASNRAGGLSYEQYF.